This TCR beta chain appears in the sequencing data of a study of CXCR3-negative and CXCR3-positive naive CD8 T cells. Regarding the study as a whole: Relative to CXCR3-negative naive cells, CXCR3-positive naive cells had more hydrophobic TRB CDR3s.

The libraries of TRB cDNA were constructed through 5' RACE using UMI labels. One entry per CDR3 protein, without DNA, is what TCRdb gives after re-calling the 5' RACE reads. With 84,000 or so distinct CDR3 sequences in the sample, the ten largest clones hold around 0.51%. This CDR3 is built from 11 residues. Germline CDR1 reads ENHRY; CDR2 reads SYGVKD. Points on this clonotype: The target antigen is unknown.

The V call is TRBV10-3, the J call TRBJ1-1; TCRdb outputs TRBD1, but without DNA this stays unchecked. The sequence came from a human donor in good health. Some clones in this sample may be carry-over from other donors' samples. The sequenced material came from naive CXCR3+ CD8+ T cells from blood. The subset here: CD45RO-CCR7+CD27+CD95- naive CD8+ T cells expressing CXCR3 (TNR3+). The CDR3 region is CAIPWFAEAFF.